This TCR beta chain was captured in a study of blood T cells in healthy people across ages. Whole-study results and caveats: Investigators viewed diversity estimates from one million T cells as underestimates, the study reported. Per million T cells, TCR beta diversity dropped about linearly as age rose.

This CDR3 spans 13 amino acids. Trimming removed 4 bases at V and 7 bases at J, with 11 bases between. Germline CDR1 and CDR2: GTSNPN and SVGIG (reference sequence). Sample-barcoded 5' priming and a J-beta primer mix drove a second PCR of 7 to 11 cycles. The template-switch adaptor, which had 12 random nucleotides, put a tag on each cDNA molecule. Every sample produced at least 2.5 million CDR3-containing paired-end reads. MiXCR was run by TCRdb on the 5' RACE reads, yielding one entry per CDR3 protein. The table has roughly 650,000 distinct CDR3 sequences, 32% seen once. This clonotype has just a few counts. Its antigen is currently unknown.

The sequence came from an elderly woman in good health. What was sequenced was blood. This chain connects TRBV30 to TRBJ1-6; D uncertain. Here the CDR3 DNA reads TGTGCCTGGAACCGGCAGGAGAATTCACCCCTCCACTTT. This sequence encodes CAWNRQENSPLHF.